This TCR beta chain is drawn from a study of OX40 agonist ivuxolimab in advanced cancers. Across the whole study: Dose-escalation patients suffered from hepatocellular carcinoma, melanoma, renal cell or head and neck cancer.

This table comes from immunoSEQ multiplex PCR, and its TCRdb copy is limited to in-frame clones, with some not included. This sample has 90,000 to 150,000 clones, with roughly nine tenths found just once. The germline V gene has CDR1 GTSNPN and CDR2 SVGIG (reference sequence). The CDR3 has 13 residues. V lost 0 bases, J lost 1 base, and 6 bases lay in between. This sample comprised CD4+ or CD8+ T cells sorted from blood, obtained in a trial of the OX40 agonist ivuxolimab. The chain recombines TRBV30 with TRBJ2-5; D unclear. The clonotype comes from an adult with an advanced solid tumor such as melanoma, head and neck, liver or kidney cancer. The CDR3: CAWSVLFQETQYF. The DNA for the CDR3 is TGTGCCTGGAGTGTACTGTTCCAAGAGACCCAGTACTTC.